This is a list of T cell receptor beta chains from one sample in a study of beta chain features in type 1 diabetes. The assay was immunoSEQ multiplex PCR, and TCRdb's table has in-frame clones only and misses some. In the table there are a few hundred thousand clones, around 12% of which are singletons. Sequenced: naive CD4+ T cells from blood. Receptors originate from a man aged 18 to 30 in good health. Each CDR3 is given with its conserved first and last residue. Fields, in order: clone size, J gene, V gene, D gene, CDR3 DNA, CDR3 protein. The D gene is left open where the match is weak. Only part of the rows carry a size: once, few, many, or a class if the clone is expanded.

abundance: .; j_gene: TRBJ1-2; v_gene: TRBV4-3; d_gene: TRBD1; CDR3nt: TGCGCCAGCAGCCAAGAACTGGGGGACAGATATGGCTACACCTTC; CDR3aa: CASSQELGDRYGYTF
abundance: .; j_gene: TRBJ1-2; v_gene: TRBV5-6; d_gene: .; CDR3nt: TGTGCCAGCAGCTTGGGACAGACAATATATGGCTACACCTTC; CDR3aa: CASSLGQTIYGYTF
abundance: .; j_gene: TRBJ2-7; v_gene: TRBV4-3; d_gene: .; CDR3nt: TGCGCCAGCAGCCAAGGAGTTAGCAACTACGAGCAGTACTTC; CDR3aa: CASSQGVSNYEQYF
abundance: few; j_gene: TRBJ2-7; v_gene: TRBV7-2; d_gene: TRBD2; CDR3nt: TGTGCCAGCAGCACGGGACTAGCGGGATATGACGAGCAGTACTTC; CDR3aa: CASSTGLAGYDEQYF
abundance: .; j_gene: TRBJ1-6; v_gene: TRBV5-4; d_gene: TRBD1; CDR3nt: TGTGCCAGCAGCGGGGGGGGACAGGGAGGCTCACCCCTCCACTTT; CDR3aa: CASSGGGQGGSPLHF
abundance: .; j_gene: TRBJ2-2; v_gene: TRBV7-7; d_gene: .; CDR3nt: TGTGCCAGCAGCTTAGCGCAGGCCGGGGAGCTGTTTTTT; CDR3aa: CASSLAQAGELFF
abundance: few; j_gene: TRBJ2-2; v_gene: TRBV7-2; d_gene: .; CDR3nt: TGTGCCAGCAGCTTAGTCGCAGGGGTGGGCACCGGGGAGCTGTTTTTT; CDR3aa: CASSLVAGVGTGELFF
abundance: few; j_gene: TRBJ2-1; v_gene: TRBV27; d_gene: .; CDR3nt: TGTGCCAGCAGCCCAACCACGTTCCGGGGAAATAGGAATGAGCAGTTCTTC; CDR3aa: CASSPTTFRGNRNEQFF
abundance: .; j_gene: TRBJ2-7; v_gene: TRBV28; d_gene: .; CDR3nt: TGTGCCAGCAGTCCCCTCGGGGAAGTTTACGAGCAGTACTTC; CDR3aa: CASSPLGEVYEQYF
abundance: few; j_gene: TRBJ1-2; v_gene: TRBV30; d_gene: .; CDR3nt: TGTGCCTGGAGTAAGGAGAAGGGCTACACCTTC; CDR3aa: CAWSKEKGYTF
abundance: few; j_gene: TRBJ1-2; v_gene: TRBV28; d_gene: .; CDR3nt: TGTGCCAGCAGTTTAGATCAGGGTATGGGCTACACCTTC; CDR3aa: CASSLDQGMGYTF
abundance: .; j_gene: TRBJ2-1; v_gene: TRBV27; d_gene: TRBD1; CDR3nt: TGTGCCAGCAGTTTATTAGGGACAGGGGCCTACAATGAGCAGTTCTTC; CDR3aa: CASSLLGTGAYNEQFF
abundance: few; j_gene: TRBJ2-7; v_gene: TRBV9; d_gene: TRBD2; CDR3nt: TGTGCCAGCAGCGCCACCGGGACTAGCGGGCTCGAGCAGTACTTC; CDR3aa: CASSATGTSGLEQYF
abundance: few; j_gene: TRBJ2-5; v_gene: TRBV4-1; d_gene: .; CDR3nt: TGCGCCAGCAGCCAAGATGAGGCGGGGCGTAGGACCCAGTACTTC; CDR3aa: CASSQDEAGRRTQYF
abundance: .; j_gene: TRBJ2-1; v_gene: TRBV7-8; d_gene: TRBD2; CDR3nt: TGTGCCAGCAGCGTAGCGGGAGGCCGGGACTGGGATGAGCAGTTCTTC; CDR3aa: CASSVAGGRDWDEQFF
abundance: .; j_gene: TRBJ2-7; v_gene: TRBV10-3; d_gene: TRBD1; CDR3nt: TGTGCCATCAGTGCTGGGGACAGGTTGGGCCACGAGCAGTACTTC; CDR3aa: CAISAGDRLGHEQYF
abundance: few; j_gene: TRBJ1-1; v_gene: TRBV28; d_gene: .; CDR3nt: TGTGCCAGCAGACCCCTGGTTGGGAGGGTGGGCACTGAAGCTTTCTTT; CDR3aa: CASRPLVGRVGTEAFF
abundance: few; j_gene: TRBJ2-1; v_gene: TRBV5-4; d_gene: TRBD2; CDR3nt: TGTGCCAGCAGCGGCGGGAGGCAGGCTCGCTCTAATGAGCAGTTCTTC; CDR3aa: CASSGGRQARSNEQFF
abundance: few; j_gene: TRBJ1-5; v_gene: TRBV19; d_gene: .; CDR3nt: TGTGCCAGTGGCAACGGGGGAAATCAGCCCCAGCATTTT; CDR3aa: CASGNGGNQPQHF
abundance: few; j_gene: TRBJ2-3; v_gene: TRBV4-2; d_gene: TRBD1; CDR3nt: TGTGCCAGCAGGCAGGGGGCCTCAGATACGCAGTATTTT; CDR3aa: CASRQGASDTQYF
abundance: few; j_gene: TRBJ1-6; v_gene: TRBV4-3; d_gene: .; CDR3nt: TGCGCCAGCAGCCAAGATCTGGCCAGTAATTCACCCCTCCACTTT; CDR3aa: CASSQDLASNSPLHF
abundance: few; j_gene: TRBJ2-5; v_gene: TRBV11-2; d_gene: TRBD1; CDR3nt: TGTGCCAGCAGCCGGGGACAGACCCAAGAGACCCAGTACTTC; CDR3aa: CASSRGQTQETQYF
abundance: few; j_gene: TRBJ2-7; v_gene: TRBV30; d_gene: TRBD1; CDR3nt: TGTGCCTGGAAGGGACAGGGTTACGAGCAGTACTTC; CDR3aa: CAWKGQGYEQYF
abundance: few; j_gene: TRBJ2-3; v_gene: TRBV28; d_gene: .; CDR3nt: TGTGCCAGCAGTTTACTCCGCACAGATACGCAGTATTTT; CDR3aa: CASSLLRTDTQYF
abundance: .; j_gene: TRBJ1-2; v_gene: TRBV11-2; d_gene: .; CDR3nt: TGTGCCAGCAGCGCAAACAGCTATGGCTACACCTTC; CDR3aa: CASSANSYGYTF
abundance: few; j_gene: TRBJ2-7; v_gene: TRBV27; d_gene: .; CDR3nt: TGTGCCAGCAGGCAAAGGGACACATCCTACGAGCAGTACTTC; CDR3aa: CASRQRDTSYEQYF
abundance: .; j_gene: TRBJ2-1; v_gene: TRBV7-9; d_gene: .; CDR3nt: TGTGCCAGCAGCTTGGGTGGGCTTCAGAATGAGCAGTTCTTC; CDR3aa: CASSLGGLQNEQFF
abundance: .; j_gene: TRBJ1-2; v_gene: TRBV4-2; d_gene: .; CDR3nt: TGTGCCAGCAGCCAAGGGACAAACTATGGCTACACCTTC; CDR3aa: CASSQGTNYGYTF
abundance: few; j_gene: TRBJ2-7; v_gene: TRBV29-1; d_gene: TRBD1; CDR3nt: TGCAGCGTTACCGGGACAGGGATCTACGAGCAGTACTTC; CDR3aa: CSVTGTGIYEQYF
abundance: few; j_gene: TRBJ1-1; v_gene: TRBV7-8; d_gene: .; CDR3nt: TGTGCCAGCAGCTCTACCCTAAGCTCTGGTAGCACTGAAGCTTTCTTT; CDR3aa: CASSSTLSSGSTEAFF
abundance: few; j_gene: TRBJ2-1; v_gene: TRBV7-9; d_gene: TRBD2; CDR3nt: TGTGCCAGCAGCCCTAAGATCCTAGCGGGAGTCATCAATGAGCAGTTCTTC; CDR3aa: CASSPKILAGVINEQFF
abundance: .; j_gene: TRBJ1-1; v_gene: TRBV28; d_gene: .; CDR3nt: TGTGCCAGCAGTTTGACGGGACCTGGGGGCCAAGCTTTCTTT; CDR3aa: CASSLTGPGGQAFF
abundance: few; j_gene: TRBJ2-3; v_gene: TRBV28; d_gene: TRBD1; CDR3nt: TGTGCCAGCAGTTCAGGACAGGAAGATACGCAGTATTTT; CDR3aa: CASSSGQEDTQYF
abundance: .; j_gene: TRBJ1-2; v_gene: TRBV4-3; d_gene: .; CDR3nt: TGCGCCAGCAGATACGACTTGGGGGCGGACTATGGCTACACCTTC; CDR3aa: CASRYDLGADYGYTF
abundance: .; j_gene: TRBJ2-1; v_gene: TRBV4-2; d_gene: TRBD2; CDR3nt: TGTGCCAGCAGCCCCGGCGCGGGAGGCATGGATGAGCAGTTCTTC; CDR3aa: CASSPGAGGMDEQFF
abundance: .; j_gene: TRBJ1-1; v_gene: TRBV29-1; d_gene: TRBD1; CDR3nt: TGCAGCGTGGGACAGCATTGGAACACTGAAGCTTTCTTT; CDR3aa: CSVGQHWNTEAFF
abundance: .; j_gene: TRBJ2-1; v_gene: TRBV7-2; d_gene: .; CDR3nt: TGTGCCAGCAGCGTACAGGAGATTTGGTACAATGAGCAGTTCTTC; CDR3aa: CASSVQEIWYNEQFF
abundance: .; j_gene: TRBJ2-2; v_gene: TRBV7-3; d_gene: .; CDR3nt: TGTGCCAGCAGCATACAGGGCACCGGGGAGCTGTTTTTT; CDR3aa: CASSIQGTGELFF
abundance: few; j_gene: TRBJ1-6; v_gene: TRBV10-3; d_gene: .; CDR3nt: TGTGCCATCAGTACTCGCACTTATTCACCCCTCCACTTT; CDR3aa: CAISTRTYSPLHF
abundance: .; j_gene: TRBJ2-3; v_gene: TRBV6-6; d_gene: TRBD2; CDR3nt: TGTGCCAGCAGCGCAGCGGGAGAGACGCAGTATTTT; CDR3aa: CASSAAGETQYF
abundance: few; j_gene: TRBJ2-7; v_gene: TRBV19; d_gene: TRBD1; CDR3nt: TGTGCCAGTAGTCGTTTCCGACAGGGAGATGCCTACGAGCAGTACTTC; CDR3aa: CASSRFRQGDAYEQYF
abundance: .; j_gene: TRBJ2-1; v_gene: TRBV12-5; d_gene: TRBD1; CDR3nt: TGTGCTAGTGGTTTGGTACTTCGGACAGGGGGCTGGGAGCAGTTCTTC; CDR3aa: CASGLVLRTGGWEQFF
abundance: few; j_gene: TRBJ2-7; v_gene: TRBV2; d_gene: TRBD1; CDR3nt: TGTGCCAGCAGGGGATTGGACAGGGGGCACGAGCAGTACTTC; CDR3aa: CASRGLDRGHEQYF
abundance: few; j_gene: TRBJ2-7; v_gene: TRBV5-1; d_gene: TRBD2; CDR3nt: TGCGCCAGCAGCCCCGGTAGCGGGGGGACCTCCTACGAGCAGTACTTC; CDR3aa: CASSPGSGGTSYEQYF
abundance: .; j_gene: TRBJ2-1; v_gene: TRBV27; d_gene: TRBD2; CDR3nt: TGTGCCAGCAGTTTTTGGGAGGGTGAGCAGTTCTTC; CDR3aa: CASSFWEGEQFF
abundance: few; j_gene: TRBJ2-1; v_gene: TRBV6-1; d_gene: TRBD1; CDR3nt: TGTGCCAGCGGAAAGACAGGGTCCTACAATGAGCAGTTCTTC; CDR3aa: CASGKTGSYNEQFF
abundance: .; j_gene: TRBJ2-1; v_gene: TRBV15; d_gene: TRBD1; CDR3nt: TGTGCCACCAGCAGAGACCCCGGGACAGGGGGCTACAATGAGCAGTTCTTC; CDR3aa: CATSRDPGTGGYNEQFF
abundance: .; j_gene: TRBJ1-1; v_gene: TRBV28; d_gene: TRBD1; CDR3nt: TGTGCCAGCAGGGGAACAGGGGGTGAAGCTTTCTTT; CDR3aa: CASRGTGGEAFF
abundance: .; j_gene: TRBJ2-1; v_gene: TRBV23-1; d_gene: TRBD1; CDR3nt: TGCGCCAGCAGTCGCCTATGGGGGACAGGTAAGTTGCATGAGCAGTTCTTC; CDR3aa: CASSRLWGTGKLHEQFF
abundance: .; j_gene: TRBJ2-5; v_gene: TRBV18; d_gene: TRBD2; CDR3nt: TGTGCCAGCTCACCCCGGACTAGCGGCCTGGGTGGGGAGACCCAGTACTTC; CDR3aa: CASSPRTSGLGGETQYF
abundance: few; j_gene: TRBJ1-6; v_gene: TRBV9; d_gene: TRBD1; CDR3nt: TGTGCCAGCAGCGTAGGGATACAGGGGAATTCACCCCTCCACTTT; CDR3aa: CASSVGIQGNSPLHF
abundance: .; j_gene: TRBJ2-2; v_gene: TRBV28; d_gene: TRBD1; CDR3nt: TGTGCCGGGCAACCTTCCGGGACAGGGAACGGGGAGCTGTTTTTT; CDR3aa: CAGQPSGTGNGELFF
abundance: few; j_gene: TRBJ2-3; v_gene: TRBV11-2; d_gene: .; CDR3nt: TGTGCCAGCAGCTTCGGGAACCCCACTCTCACAGATACGCAGTATTTT; CDR3aa: CASSFGNPTLTDTQYF
abundance: few; j_gene: TRBJ2-7; v_gene: TRBV4-3; d_gene: .; CDR3nt: TGCGCCAGCAGCCAAAGTCAGCGGGCGCTTTCCTACGAGCAGTACTTC; CDR3aa: CASSQSQRALSYEQYF